Below, 15 T cell receptor beta chains from the same sample are listed, as sequenced in a study of OX40 agonist ivuxolimab in advanced cancers. This table comes from immunoSEQ multiplex PCR, and its TCRdb copy is limited to in-frame clones, with some not included. The table records about 36,000 clones, 78% of them present only once. Material: CD4+ or CD8+ T cells sorted from blood, obtained in a trial of the OX40 agonist ivuxolimab. These receptors came from an adult with an advanced solid tumor such as melanoma, head and neck, liver or kidney cancer.

V gene TRBV5-1 combines with J gene TRBJ2-7; D is perhaps TRBD1 or TRBD2 (5 bases each). This CDR3 is 15 amino acids long. In germline, CDR1 is SGHRS, CDR2 YFSETQ. V shed 2 bases and J shed 3 bases, with 15 bases lying between them. Here the CDR3 reads CASSLIPGPNYEQYF. The CDR3 nucleotides read TGCGCCAGCAGCTTAATACCGGGACCCAACTACGAGCAGTACTTC. Full variable domain (outside the CDR3, taken from reference TRBV5-1 and TRBJ2-7): KAGVTQTPRYLIKTRGQQVTLSCSPISGHRSVSWYQQTPGQGLQFLFEYFSETQRNKGNFPGRFSGRQFSNSRSEMNVSTLELGDSALYLCASSLIPGPNYEQYFGPGTRLTVT.

The chain couples TRBV2 to TRBJ1-5; D is uncertain. The CDR3 contains 13 residues. Trimming pared 8 bases from V and 4 bases from J, leaving 12 bases between. The germline gives CDR1 SNHLY, CDR2 FYNNEI. The CDR3 sequence: CASGDDGNQPQHF. The CDR3 nucleotides read TGTGCCAGCGGAGACGACGGTAATCAGCCCCAGCATTTT.

The chain recombines TRBV30 with TRBJ2-5, with D perhaps TRBD1 (5 bases). The J call may not be correct, given that the DNA end is closer to TRBJ2-7. The CDR3 loop spans 14 amino acids. The V gene's germline CDR1 is GTSNPN and CDR2 SVGIG (reference sequence). The CDR3 DNA reads TGTGCCTGGGACGGAAAAAGGGGTTCCTACGAGCAGTACTTC. It is translated as CAWDGKRGSYEQYF.

The gene calls are TRBV4-1 and TRBJ1-5; TRBD1 aligns across 7 bases. Losses at the gene ends were 1 base for V and 0 bases for J; bases not matched to a gene: 6. CDR3 length equals 17 residues. The germline V gene encodes CDR1 MGHRA and CDR2 YSYEKL. The CDR3 protein is CASSQGGTDYSNQPQHF. The DNA of the CDR3 is TGCGCCAGCAGCCAAGGCGGGACAGACTATAGCAATCAGCCCCAGCATTTT.

The chain carries TRBV30 and TRBJ1-1, with a tentative D call TRBD1 (6 bases). The CDR3 has 14 residues. The V end was cut by 0 bases, the J end by 6 bases, with 14 bases between. Per germline, CDR1 GTSNPN and CDR2 SVGIG (reference sequence). The CDR3 region is CAWSVGYREAEAFF. The CDR3 DNA reads as TGTGCCTGGAGTGTAGGTTACAGGGAGGCTGAAGCTTTCTTT.

This clone was picked up a small number of times. This chain uses TRBV6-1 with TRBJ1-6, with 7 nucleotides matching TRBD1. V shed 2 bases, J shed 3 bases, and the junction held 1 base outside the gene matches. The CDR3 spans 15 residues. The germline CDR1 and CDR2 sequences are MNHNS and SASEGT. CDR3 nucleotides: TGTGCCAGCAGTGAACAGGGGGACTATAATTCACCCCTCCACTTT. Protein: CASSEQGDYNSPLHF.

The chain joins TRBV5-6 to TRBJ1-2; D call uncertain. Deletions cut 4 bases from V and 4 bases from J, with 20 bases between. Germline V gene lookup returns CDR1 SGHDT and CDR2 YYEEEE. This CDR3 contains 16 residues. The CDR3 sequence is CASSPGIASTSYGYTF. Here the CDR3 DNA reads TGTGCCAGCAGCCCGGGAATTGCAAGTACCAGCTATGGCTACACCTTC.

The CDR3 reads CASSQEESDRSEKLFF. In nucleotides, the CDR3 is TGCGCCAGCAGCCAAGAGGAGAGTGATCGAAGTGAAAAACTGTTTTTT. The chain couples TRBV4-1 to TRBJ1-4; the D is unclear. Germline V CDR1 and CDR2: MGHRA, YSYEKL. The germline V and J ends were trimmed by 0 bases and 7 bases, with 15 bases remaining between them. The CDR3 is made up of 16 amino acids.

V usage is TRBV27 and J usage is TRBJ2-3; 7 nucleotides match TRBD2. The germline CDR1 and CDR2 sequences are MNHEY and SMNVEV (reference sequence). CDR3 length: 18 amino acids. After removal of 6 bases from V and 1 base from J, the junction contained 16 bases not matched to a gene. The CDR3 spells CASSSGRAGSSGTDTQYF. In DNA, the CDR3 is TGTGCCAGCAGCTCCGGGAGAGCGGGGAGCTCTGGCACAGATACGCAGTATTTT.

The chain is built from TRBV30 and TRBJ1-2, with unresolved D. Germline lookup yields CDR1 GTSNPN and CDR2 SVGIG (reference sequence). V lost 5 bases, J lost 4 bases, and 11 bases lay in between. The CDR3 has 12 residues. CDR3 residues: CAWGAGFYGYTF. In DNA form, the CDR3 reads TGTGCCTGGGGCGCGGGGTTCTATGGCTACACCTTC. The whole variable domain, filled in from reference TRBV30 and TRBJ1-2, reads SQTIHQWPATLVQPVGSPLSLECTVEGTSNPNLYWYRQAAGRGLQLLFYSVGIGQISSEVPQNLSASRPQDRQFILSSKKLLLSDSGFYLCAWGAGFYGYTFGSGTRLTVV.

The V and J genes are TRBV28 and TRBJ2-7, with D unclear. CDR3 length: 12 amino acids. Trimming pared 6 bases from V and 5 bases from J, leaving 11 bases between. Germline assignment: CDR1 MDHEN and CDR2 SYDVKM. The CDR3 sequence: CASSLPRHEQYF. The CDR3, as DNA: TGTGCCAGCAGCCTCCCGAGGCACGAGCAGTACTTC.

This clone appeared a few times. The chain couples TRBV6-6 to TRBJ1-1; TRBD1 aligns across 11 bases. Losses at the gene ends were 6 bases for V and 3 bases for J; bases not matched to a gene: 6. Germline values: CDR1 MNHNY, CDR2 SVGAGI (reference sequence). The CDR3 has 15 residues. The CDR3 region has the DNA TGTGCCAGCAGGATTCCGGGACAGGGGGACACTGAAGCTTTCTTT. This encodes CASRIPGQGDTEAFF.

The V and J genes are TRBV11-2 and TRBJ2-7; perhaps D is TRBD1 or TRBD2 (5 bases each). The V gene lost 5 bases and the J gene lost 1 base, with 12 bases spanning the gap. Germline CDR1 is SGHAT and CDR2 is FQNNGV. The length of the CDR3 is 14 residues. The DNA of the CDR3 is TGTGCCAGCAGCCGTGGGACGCCATCCTACGAGCAGTACTTC. Its protein is CASSRGTPSYEQYF.

Regarding this clone: In the same sample, other DNA sequences code for this CDR3. The V and J genes are TRBV7-9 and TRBJ2-1; 7 positions agree with TRBD1. The germline CDR1 and CDR2 sequences are SEHNR and FQNEAQ (reference sequence). This CDR3 spans 13 amino acids. The V segment lost 5 bases and the J segment 4 bases; nucleotides outside the gene matches: 2. This CDR3 is CASSLTGYNEQFF. DNA for the CDR3: TGTGCCAGCAGCCTGACAGGGTACAATGAGCAGTTCTTC.

The chain recombines TRBV5-6 with TRBJ1-6, with 7 bases lining up with TRBD1. The trim removed 3 bases at V and 8 bases at J, leaving 11 bases unmatched. This CDR3 contains 16 residues. Germline assignment: CDR1 SGHDT and CDR2 YYEEEE. In nucleotides, the CDR3 is TGTGCCAGCAGCTCGGGGACAGACCTCTTTGATTCACCCCTCCACTTT. Its protein is CASSSGTDLFDSPLHF.